This TCR beta chain was identified in a study of blood T cells in healthy people across ages. The germline V gene has CDR1 SQVTM and CDR2 ANQGSEA. The CDR3 is 14 residues long. A J-beta primer mix and a sample-barcoded 5' primer were used in a second PCR of about 7 to 12 cycles. TCRdb called the 5' RACE reads again in MiXCR, with one record for every CDR3 protein. The table has 550,000 to 650,000 distinct CDR3 sequences, 25% to 35% seen once. Regarding this clonotype: Its antigen is not known. A single base separates this from a much larger clone, so it may be a read error.

Overall study results and limits: More naive CD4+ cells and higher diversity marked long-lived donors relative to aged donors. Strong correlation existed between TCR beta diversity and naive T cell percentage.

Material for sequencing was blood. The sequence derives from a woman of 80 years or more in good health. The chain recombines TRBV29-1 with TRBJ2-7; D might be TRBD1 or TRBD2, each matching 5 bases. The CDR3 sequence is CSVVDGTVGNERYF. The DNA for the CDR3 is TGCAGCGTTGTCGACGGGACGGTGGGAAATGAGCGGTACTTC.